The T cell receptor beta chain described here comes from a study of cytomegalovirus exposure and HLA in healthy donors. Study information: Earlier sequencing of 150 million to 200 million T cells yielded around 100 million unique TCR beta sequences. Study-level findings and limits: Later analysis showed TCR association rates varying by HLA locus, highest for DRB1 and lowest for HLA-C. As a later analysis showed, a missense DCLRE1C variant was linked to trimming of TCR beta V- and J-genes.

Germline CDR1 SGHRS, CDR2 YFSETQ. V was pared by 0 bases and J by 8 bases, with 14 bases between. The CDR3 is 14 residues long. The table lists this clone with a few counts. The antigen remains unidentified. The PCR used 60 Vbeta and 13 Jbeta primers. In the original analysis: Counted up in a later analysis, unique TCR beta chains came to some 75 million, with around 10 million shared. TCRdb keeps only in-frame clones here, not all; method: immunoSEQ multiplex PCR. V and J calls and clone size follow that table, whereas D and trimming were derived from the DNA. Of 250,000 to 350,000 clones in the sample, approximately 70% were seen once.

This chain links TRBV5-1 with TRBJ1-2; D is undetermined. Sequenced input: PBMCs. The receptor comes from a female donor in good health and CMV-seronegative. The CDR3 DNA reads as TGCGCCAGCAGCTTGGACATTACGGGTGGGGGCTACACCTTC. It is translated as CASSLDITGGGYTF.